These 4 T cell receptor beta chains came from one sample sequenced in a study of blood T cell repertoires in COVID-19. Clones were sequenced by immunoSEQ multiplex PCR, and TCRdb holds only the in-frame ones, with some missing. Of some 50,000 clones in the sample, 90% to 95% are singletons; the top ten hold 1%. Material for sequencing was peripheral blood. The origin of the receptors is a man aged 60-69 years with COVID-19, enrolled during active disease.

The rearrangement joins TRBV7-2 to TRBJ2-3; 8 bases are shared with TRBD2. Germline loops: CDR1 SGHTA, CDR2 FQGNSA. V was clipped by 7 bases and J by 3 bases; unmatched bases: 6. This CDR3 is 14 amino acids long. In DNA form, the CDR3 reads TGTGCCAGCAAAGCGGGGGCCGCAACAGATACGCAGTATTTT. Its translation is CASKAGAATDTQYF.

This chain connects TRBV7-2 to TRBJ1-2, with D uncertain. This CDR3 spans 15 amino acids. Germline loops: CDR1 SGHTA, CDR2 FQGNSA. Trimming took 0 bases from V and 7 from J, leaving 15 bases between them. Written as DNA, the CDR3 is TGTGCCAGCAGCTTAGCGTACCAGGCCGAAAGTGGCTACACCTTC. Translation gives CASSLAYQAESGYTF.

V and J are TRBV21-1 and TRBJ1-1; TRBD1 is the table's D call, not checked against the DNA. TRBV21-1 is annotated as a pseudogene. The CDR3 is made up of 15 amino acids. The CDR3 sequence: CASSKAGTGAAEAFF. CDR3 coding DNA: TGTGCCAGCAGCAAAGCCGGGACAGGGGCGGCTGAAGCTTTCTTT.

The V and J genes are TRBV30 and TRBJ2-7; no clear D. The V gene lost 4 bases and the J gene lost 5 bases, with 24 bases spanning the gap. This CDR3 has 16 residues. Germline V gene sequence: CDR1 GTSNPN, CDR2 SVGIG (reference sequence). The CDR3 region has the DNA TGTGCCTGGAACCACCCCCGAGCCGGATGGGCTAACGAGCAGTACTTC. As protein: CAWNHPRAGWANEQYF.